The rows below give T cell receptor beta chains drawn from one sample of a study of blood T cell repertoires in COVID-19. Assay: immunoSEQ multiplex PCR; the TCRdb copy retains only in-frame clones and omits some. This sample has roughly 200,000 clones, with about 88% found just once. The sequenced material came from peripheral blood. The receptors derive from a woman aged 25-40 years with active or convalescent COVID-19. Each CDR3 is given with its conserved first and last residue. A D gene is named only where the DNA matches it firmly. The size field is filled for only some rows; it gives once, few, many or a size class.

size	V	J	D	CDR3	DNA
.	TRBV25-1	TRBJ1-1	.	CASSYTENTEAFF	TGTGCCAGCAGTTATACAGAGAACACTGAAGCTTTCTTT
.	TRBV11-2	TRBJ2-1	TRBD2	CASSLISGRRSNEQFF	TGTGCCAGCAGCTTGATTAGCGGGAGACGGTCCAATGAGCAGTTCTTC
.	TRBV7-9	TRBJ1-5	.	CASSGGSNQPQHF	TGTGCCAGCAGCGGGGGCAGCAATCAGCCCCAGCATTTT
.	TRBV3-1/TRBV3-2	TRBJ1-6	.	CASSRQDSPLHF	TGTGCCAGCAGCCGGCAGGATTCACCCCTCCACTTT
.	TRBV19	TRBJ1-1	.	CASRKGNWNTEAFF	TGTGCCAGTAGAAAGGGGAACTGGAATACTGAAGCTTTCTTT
.	TRBV6-5	TRBJ1-3	TRBD1	CASSRDSPSGNTIYF	TGTGCCAGCAGTCGGGACAGCCCCTCTGGAAACACCATATATTTT
once	TRBV7-2	TRBJ2-1	.	CASSLQLSGKLGEQFF	TGTGCCAGCAGCTTACAATTGTCGGGGAAATTGGGTGAGCAGTTCTTC
.	TRBV2	TRBJ1-6	TRBD1	CASRKQGIGSPLHF	TGTGCCAGCAGAAAACAGGGGATAGGATCACCCCTCCACTTT
once	TRBV5-1	TRBJ2-1	TRBD1	CASTRTGSGNEQFF	TGCGCCAGCACACGGACAGGTTCGGGCAATGAGCAGTTCTTC
.	TRBV4-1	TRBJ2-5	TRBD1	CASSQGPQGAETQYF	TGCGCCAGCAGCCAAGGACCACAGGGGGCAGAGACCCAGTACTTC
.	TRBV5-6	TRBJ2-7	TRBD1	CASSLAHGTGLFEQYF	TGTGCCAGCAGCTTGGCACATGGGACAGGGCTATTCGAGCAGTACTTC
.	TRBV18	TRBJ2-5	TRBD1	CASSPLGQGARETQYF	TGTGCCAGCTCACCACTCGGACAGGGGGCTAGGGAGACCCAGTACTTC
.	TRBV28	TRBJ1-5	.	CASSLNPPAGNIQSGNQPQHF	TGTGCCAGCAGTTTAAACCCCCCTGCAGGGAACATACAATCGGGCAATCAGCCCCAGCATTTT
.	TRBV2	TRBJ1-2	TRBD1	CASTNLRDRGDYGYTF	TGTGCCAGCACTAATTTAAGGGACAGGGGGGACTATGGCTACACCTTC
.	TRBV9	TRBJ2-1	TRBD1	CASSSWTGNNEQFF	TGTGCCAGCAGCTCCTGGACAGGGAACAATGAGCAGTTCTTC
once	TRBV3-1/TRBV3-2	TRBJ2-7	.	CASSHTRGSYEQYF	TGTGCCAGCAGCCATACTCGCGGGTCCTACGAGCAGTACTTC
.	TRBV19	TRBJ2-7	TRBD1	CASSKNPGQGPYEQYF	TGTGCCAGTAGCAAGAACCCGGGACAGGGCCCCTACGAGCAGTACTTC
.	TRBV4-1	TRBJ1-6	.	CASSQDPPAGRTYNSPLHF	TGCGCCAGCAGCCAAGATCCCCCGGCAGGAAGAACCTATAATTCACCCCTCCACTTT
.	TRBV19	TRBJ1-2	.	CASSMTPQVGTRYGYTF	TGTGCCAGTAGTATGACCCCACAGGTGGGGACTCGGTATGGCTACACCTTC
.	TRBV19	TRBJ1-2	TRBD1	CASSRDRGAIGYTF	TGTGCCAGTAGCCGGGACAGGGGGGCTATAGGCTACACCTTC
.	TRBV7-9	TRBJ1-5	.	CASSLTDSNQPQHF	TGTGCCAGCAGCTTGACAGATAGCAATCAGCCCCAGCATTTT
.	TRBV19	TRBJ2-7	TRBD1	CASSIQSGGYEQYF	TGTGCCAGTAGTATACAGTCAGGGGGCTACGAGCAGTACTTC
.	TRBV3-1/TRBV3-2	TRBJ1-2	.	CASSQDPAGVSSIETFANGGYTF	TGTGCCAGCAGCCAAGATCCCGCAGGGGTGAGCTCAATTGAAACTTTCGCGAACGGTGGCTACACCTTC
.	TRBV18	TRBJ2-7	.	CASSPGQRDEQYF	TGTGCCAGCTCACCAGGACAAAGGGACGAGCAGTACTTC
.	TRBV2	TRBJ1-1	.	CASTQMAGGNTEAFF	TGTGCCAGCACCCAAATGGCGGGGGGGAACACTGAAGCTTTCTTT
.	TRBV5-1	TRBJ1-5	.	CASSFQGGNQPQHF	TGCGCCAGCAGCTTTCAGGGCGGCAATCAGCCCCAGCATTTT